Presented here are 27 T cell receptor beta chains from one specimen sequenced in a study of T cells in Graves' hyperthyroidism and ophthalmopathy. Authors of the study amplified TCR beta CDR3 regions from RNA transcripts. First-round RT-PCR of the TCR CDR3 relied on the HTBI primer set. TCRdb re-analysed the multiplex PCR reads in MiXCR, keeping a single row per CDR3 protein. The sample includes 600,000 or so distinct CDR3 sequences, roughly 15% of them seen just once. Sequencing was performed on blood. These receptors all stem from a woman in her forties or fifties with Graves' ophthalmopathy.

There are a few counts of this clonotype. The gene calls are TRBV2 and TRBJ2-1; 9 bases are shared with TRBD2. The V gene's germline CDR1 is SNHLY and CDR2 FYNNEI. V dropped 8 bases and J dropped 4; count of bases not matched to a gene: 6. The CDR3 runs 14 residues. The CDR3 spells CASSNSGRYNEQFF. The CDR3 nucleotides are TGTGCCAGCTCAAACAGCGGGAGGTACAATGAGCAGTTCTTC.

This clonotype was observed many times. One junction end does not reproduce the germline sequence, and a read error may be involved. The chain has TRBV12-3 or TRBV12-4 and TRBJ2-5, with D unclear. The CDR3 contains 14 residues. This CDR3 reads CASSLGVITEAQYF. The CDR3 DNA follows: TGTGCCAGCAGTTTAGGGGTTATCACAGAGGCCCAGTACTTC.

This clonotype was detected many times. The V gene is TRBV20-1, the J gene TRBJ2-3; D perhaps matches TRBD2 (5 bases). From germline, CDR1 is DFQATT and CDR2 SNEGSKA (reference sequence). Trimming cost V 0 bases and J 1 base, with 11 bases left between them. This CDR3 comprises 15 residues. In nucleotides, the CDR3 is TGCAGTGCTAGAGATACGGCTAGCCGCACAGATACGCAGTATTTT. Translated, it gives CSARDTASRTDTQYF.

This clonotype was recorded at least ten times. The chain uses TRBV19 and TRBJ2-1, with 7 bases aligning to TRBD2. Germline CDR1 and CDR2: LNHDA and SQIVND (reference sequence). This CDR3 is built from 14 residues. V lost 9 bases and J lost 6; bases outside the gene matches: 11. CDR3 residues: CASRPAGALNEQFF. The CDR3, as DNA: TGTGCCAGCCGACCCGCGGGAGCACTCAATGAGCAGTTCTTC.

The chain's CDR3 is CASSQGTLQPQHF. In DNA, the CDR3 is TGTGCCAGCAGCCAAGGGACCCTTCAGCCCCAGCATTTT. This chain links TRBV4-2 with TRBJ1-5; D is unclear. In germline, CDR1 is LGHNA, CDR2 YNFKEQ. The V and J ends lost 1 base and 6 bases respectively, with 7 bases between them. This CDR3 is 13 amino acids long.

This clonotype was counted ten times or more. The CDR3 nucleotides read TGCGCCAGCAGCTTGTTACAGGGGGCCTACGAGCAGTACTTC. Its translation: CASSLLQGAYEQYF. The chain recombines TRBV5-1 with TRBJ2-7; the match to TRBD1 covers 8 bases. V trimming: 1 base; J trimming: 2 bases; junction bases outside the gene matches: 2. Germline loops: CDR1 SGHRS, CDR2 YFSETQ. This CDR3 comprises 14 residues.

This clonotype was recorded many times. The rearrangement links TRBV13 to TRBJ2-1; D unclear. V was cut by 6 bases and J by 7 bases, with 19 bases left in between. CDR3 length: 15 amino acids. CDR1 and CDR2 from the germline V gene are PRHDT and FYEKMQ (reference sequence). The CDR3 is CASSPPPAVGNEQFF. In nucleotides, the CDR3 is TGTGCCAGCAGTCCCCCCCCGGCAGTAGGGAATGAGCAGTTCTTC.

This clonotype was counted at least ten times. The chain carries TRBV20-1 and TRBJ1-1; D not resolved. This CDR3 is 11 amino acids long. V was clipped by 2 bases and J by 8 bases, with 9 bases between them. Germline CDR1 and CDR2: DFQATT and SNEGSKA (reference sequence). In DNA, the CDR3 is TGCAGTGCTAGAAGAATGACGGAAGCTTTCTTT. It encodes CSARRMTEAFF.

This clonotype was counted a few times. The gene calls are TRBV14 and TRBJ2-2, with 10 positions matching TRBD1. Per germline, CDR1 SGHDN and CDR2 FVKESK. This CDR3 comprises 16 residues. V shed 4 bases, J shed 5 bases, and the junction held 7 bases outside the gene matches. The CDR3 nucleotides read TGTGCCAGCAGCCGGACCGGGACAGGGGTTACCGGGGAGCTGTTTTTT. It is translated as CASSRTGTGVTGELFF.

V gene TRBV15 combines with J gene TRBJ2-7; 8 bases line up with TRBD1. This CDR3 has 15 amino acids. CDR1 and CDR2 (germline): LNHNV, YYDKDF (reference sequence). The V gene end was trimmed by 3 bases and the J gene end by 2 bases; junction bases not matched to a gene: 6. The CDR3 region is CATSRTQGAAYEQYF. The CDR3 coding sequence is TGTGCCACCAGCAGGACTCAGGGGGCAGCCTACGAGCAGTACTTC.

This clonotype was detected ten times or more. The chain combines TRBV27 with TRBJ1-3; D not certain. V was shortened by 6 bases and J by 4 bases, with 10 bases between the two germline ends. Germline CDR1 reads MNHEY; CDR2 reads SMNVEV (reference sequence). This CDR3 region has 13 residues. CDR3 sequence (DNA): TGTGCCAGCAGCCCCAGACGCGGAAACACCATATATTTT. This codes for CASSPRRGNTIYF.

V usage is TRBV2 and J usage is TRBJ2-7, with D unresolved. Deletions cut 4 bases from V and 6 bases from J, with 16 bases between. CDR1 is SNHLY and CDR2 is FYNNEI in the germline V gene. CDR3 length: 14 residues. The CDR3 region has the DNA TGTGCCAGCAGTGTCTCCCTCGGTCCGGGCGAGCAGTACTTC. It codes for CASSVSLGPGEQYF.

This clonotype has more than one count but fewer than ten. V gene TRBV5-1 combines with J gene TRBJ2-7; perhaps TRBD1 as D (5 bases). The CDR3 is 15 residues long. Germline V gene sequence: CDR1 SGHRS, CDR2 YFSETQ. With 4 bases removed from V and 2 bases from J, the gap between germline ends came to 16 bases. CDR3 DNA: TGCGCCAGCAGCGGTTATCTCCAGGGTCCCTACGAGCAGTACTTC. Translated: CASSGYLQGPYEQYF.

This clonotype was detected ten times or more. V and J are TRBV6-6 and TRBJ2-1; TRBD1 aligns across 9 bases. The CDR3 consists of 21 residues. Germline lookup yields CDR1 MNHNY and CDR2 SVGAGI (reference sequence). The V and J ends lost 0 bases and 4 bases, in that order; junction bases with no gene match: 19. CDR3 bases: TGTGCCAGCAGTTACTCGAACTCGATAAATTCCCGGGACAGGGTGTACAATGAGCAGTTCTTC. Protein: CASSYSNSINSRDRVYNEQFF.

There are a few counts of this clonotype. The V and J genes are TRBV5-1 and TRBJ2-1; D is unresolved. Between the trimmed V and J ends, which lost 2 bases and 3 bases, there was a span of 6 bases. Germline lookup yields CDR1 SGHRS and CDR2 YFSETQ. This CDR3 spans 13 amino acids. CDR3 amino acids: CASSLTDYNEQFF. As DNA, the CDR3 is TGCGCCAGCAGCTTAACGGACTACAATGAGCAGTTCTTC.

This clonotype was observed at least ten times. The genes are TRBV20-1 and TRBJ2-7; the match to TRBD2 covers 9 bases. Unmatched junction bases numbered 7, after V lost 5 bases and J lost 2 bases. This CDR3 is built from 14 residues. The germline V gene encodes CDR1 DFQATT and CDR2 SNEGSKA (reference sequence). In nucleotides, the CDR3 is TGCAGTGCTTCTCAAGCGGGAGGAGCCTACGAGCAGTACTTC. This encodes CSASQAGGAYEQYF.

This clonotype was counted only a few times. The chain employs TRBV9 and TRBJ2-1, with unresolved D. Per the germline V gene, CDR1 is SGDLS and CDR2 is YYNGEE. Trimming removed 0 bases from V and 9 bases from J, with 7 bases in between. This CDR3 is built from 12 residues. The CDR3 DNA is TGTGCCAGCAGCGTAGAAGGTGGTGAGCAGTTCTTC. Translation: CASSVEGGEQFF. Filled out from reference TRBV9 and TRBJ2-1, the complete variable domain reads DSGVTQTPKHLITATGQRVTLRCSPRSGDLSVYWYQQSLDQGLQFLIQYYNGEERAKGNILERFSAQQFPDLHSELNLSSLELGDSALYFCASSVEGGEQFFGPGTRLTVL.

This clonotype has ten or more counts. The V call is TRBV7-8, the J call TRBJ2-1, with 9 bases identical to TRBD2. The CDR3 has 20 amino acids. Germline CDR1 SGHVS, CDR2 FQNEAQ. J lost 7 bases, V lost 7 bases, and 26 bases had no gene match. The CDR3 region is CASTQGWTTRAGGGGNEQFF. DNA for the CDR3: TGTGCCAGCACCCAGGGGTGGACAACCCGAGCGGGAGGAGGGGGAAATGAGCAGTTCTTC.

On this clonotype: A much larger clonotype is one base distant, so this may be a read error. It is likely a read error, because the conserved phenylalanine at the end of the CDR3 is missing. The V call is TRBV4-3, the J call TRBJ2-5; either TRBD1 or TRBD2 may fit D (5 bases each). The germline CDR1 and CDR2 sequences are LGHNA and YSLEER. V was pared by 0 bases and J by 5 bases, with 13 bases between. The CDR3 consists of 15 residues. CDR3 amino acids: CASSQEVSGTETQYL. CDR3 nucleotide sequence: TGCGCCAGCAGCCAAGAGGTGTCCGGGACGGAGACCCAGTACCTC.

Only a few counts were recorded for this clonotype. This sequence joins TRBV29-1 and TRBJ1-1; D gene uncertain. CDR3 length equals 11 residues. Trimming removed 4 bases from V and 5 bases from J, with 8 bases in between. Germline CDR1 and CDR2: SQVTM and ANQGSEA. CDR3 sequence: CSVARTTEAFF. CDR3 nucleotide sequence: TGCAGCGTTGCGAGGACGACTGAAGCTTTCTTT.

This clonotype was detected ten times or more. The CDR3 coding sequence is TGTGCCAGCAGCCTGGACCTCGGGGGGTTTTATGGCTACACCTTC. It encodes CASSLDLGGFYGYTF. V and J are TRBV9 and TRBJ1-2; the D gene is possibly TRBD1 (5 bases). This CDR3 has 15 amino acids. Germline-derived CDR1 and CDR2 are SGDLS and YYNGEE. With 4 bases removed from V and 5 bases from J, the gap between germline ends came to 18 bases.

This clonotype has only a few counts. The CDR3 nucleotides are TGCAGTGCTCTAATAGCGGGCTCCTACAATGAGCAGTTCTTC. This codes for CSALIAGSYNEQFF. The chain joins TRBV20-1 to TRBJ2-1; 7 bases map to TRBD2. Germline-derived CDR1 and CDR2 are DFQATT and SNEGSKA (reference sequence). This CDR3 spans 14 amino acids. The trim removed 5 bases at V and 0 bases at J, leaving 4 bases unmatched.

This clonotype appeared many times. The chain has TRBV6-1 and TRBJ2-2, with TRBD2 identical over 16 bases. The CDR3 is made up of 19 amino acids. J lost 7 bases, V lost 5 bases, and 13 bases had no gene match. Germline loops: CDR1 MNHNS, CDR2 SASEGT. The CDR3 reads CASSSPGLAGGPGGGELFF. CDR3 coding DNA: TGTGCCAGCAGTTCGCCGGGACTAGCGGGAGGGCCCGGTGGCGGGGAGCTGTTTTTT.

The chain joins TRBV5-1 to TRBJ2-7, with 8 bases identical to TRBD2. V lost 0 bases, J lost 1 base, and 6 bases stayed unmatched. This CDR3 spans 16 amino acids. Germline V gives CDR1 SGHRS, CDR2 YFSETQ. The CDR3 spells CASSLDRGGGSYEQYF. The CDR3 nucleotides read TGCGCCAGCAGCTTGGATCGGGGGGGAGGATCCTACGAGCAGTACTTC.

Comments on this clonotype: This clone may be a read error of a much larger clone one base away. A read error is likely, as this CDR3 ends without the conserved phenylalanine or tryptophan. V usage is TRBV11-3 and J usage is TRBJ2-2, with D possibly being TRBD2 (5 bases). Germline assignment: CDR1 SGHNT and CDR2 YENEEA. This CDR3 comprises 17 residues. Trimming cost V 5 bases and J 0 bases, with 16 bases left between them. CDR3 DNA sequence: TGTGCCAGCAGCGGAGGCGATGGGTCTCCGAACACCGGGGAGCTGTTTCTT. This codes for CASSGGDGSPNTGELFL.

The V gene is TRBV6-2 or TRBV6-3, the J gene TRBJ2-1, with TRBD2 identical over 7 bases. The CDR3 spans 11 residues. Germline CDR1 MNHEY, CDR2 SVGEGT. V lost 6 bases to trimming and J lost 10 bases; unmatched junction nucleotides: 3. CDR3 protein: CASRRGWEQFF. The CDR3 DNA reads as TGTGCCAGCAGGCGGGGGTGGGAGCAGTTCTTC.

Ten or more counts support this clonotype. The chain combines TRBV6-1 with TRBJ2-7, with a weak D call TRBD2 (7 bases). This CDR3 spans 16 amino acids. Germline loops: CDR1 MNHNS, CDR2 SASEGT. Deletions cut 5 bases from V and 1 base from J, with 18 bases between. The CDR3, as DNA: TGTGCCAGCAGTTGGGGGAGGGGGGGGGTGTCCTACGAGCAGTACTTC. Its translation: CASSWGRGGVSYEQYF.